These 5 T cell receptor beta chains came from one sample sequenced in a study of beta chain features in type 1 diabetes. Regarding the study as a whole: Researchers report that Type 1 diabetes patients had moderately but significantly shorter TCRB CDR3s across all four CD4+ subsets.

These receptors' targets are unknown. Expressed TCRB transcripts were sequenced because the entire RNA isolate underwent reverse transcription. Libraries were prepared by immunoSEQ multiplex PCR; TCRdb keeps only in-frame clonotypes and omits some of them. The sample records roughly 350,000 clones, 8% to 10% being singletons. Material: central memory CD4+ T cells from blood. The receptors come from a man younger than 45 with type 1 diabetes.

This clone turned up a few times. The V and J genes are TRBV2 and TRBJ2-5, with D possibly TRBD1 on 8 matching bases. This CDR3 comprises 13 residues. CDR1 and CDR2 (germline): SNHLY, FYNNEI. V lost 4 bases and J lost 5, with 11 bases in between. CDR3 bases: TGTGCCAGCAGTGTACAGGGGGGGGAGACCCAGTACTTC. The encoded protein is CASSVQGGETQYF.

The chain has TRBV27 and TRBJ2-3; D perhaps matches TRBD1 (6 bases). From germline, CDR1 is MNHEY and CDR2 SMNVEV (reference sequence). CDR3 length: 16 residues. Trimming took 5 bases from V and 1 from J, leaving 16 bases between them. The CDR3 is CASSTRLRGGTDTQYF. CDR3 sequence (DNA): TGTGCCAGCAGTACCCGCCTCAGGGGAGGCACAGATACGCAGTATTTT.

The chain is built from TRBV7-6 and TRBJ2-1, with D perhaps matching TRBD1 or TRBD2 (5 bases each). This CDR3 comprises 15 residues. Germline V gene data show CDR1 as SGHVS and CDR2 as FNYEAQ. Trimming shortened V by 1 base and J by 1 base, and 8 bases separated the two germline ends. CDR3 amino acids: CASSLDWGSYNEQFF. CDR3 coding DNA: TGTGCCAGCAGCTTAGACTGGGGGTCCTACAATGAGCAGTTCTTC.

This clone was detected a few times. The rearrangement links TRBV2 to TRBJ1-1, with TRBD1 identical over 9 bases. The V gene end was trimmed by 8 bases and the J gene end by 6 bases; junction bases not matched to a gene: 7. The CDR3 runs to 13 residues. Per the germline V gene, CDR1 is SNHLY and CDR2 is FYNNEI. As DNA, the CDR3 is TGTGCCAGCGGGACCGACAGGGGGGCTGAAGCTTTCTTT. Translation gives CASGTDRGAEAFF.

V is TRBV10-3 and J is TRBJ2-7; no clear D gene. The V gene lost 5 bases and the J gene lost 4 bases, with 9 bases spanning the gap. The CDR3 totals 12 residues. Germline loops: CDR1 ENHRY, CDR2 SYGVKD. The CDR3 DNA is TGTGCCATCAGTAATAACGGATACGAGCAGTACTTC. Protein sequence: CAISNNGYEQYF.